These 6 T cell receptor beta chains originate from one sample sequenced in a study of T-cell reconstitution after alpha-beta-depleted transplantation in children. Unique molecular identifiers were incorporated into the prepared TCRbeta library. From the PCR reads, TCRdb called clonotypes with MiXCR, one entry per CDR3 protein. The sample contains roughly 280,000 distinct CDR3 sequences, 11% of which appear only once. This sample comprised peripheral blood, obtained 180 days after TCRalphabeta/CD19-depleted stem cell transplant. The receptors come from a male patient aged 2-15 years who had a stem cell transplant for chronic granulomatous disease, so the T cells may come from the graft donor.

This clonotype was recorded at least ten times. This rearrangement joins TRBV7-9 to TRBJ1-2, with TRBD1 matching 7 bases. This CDR3 has 12 residues. Germline assignment: CDR1 SEHNR and CDR2 FQNEAQ (reference sequence). The V gene end was trimmed by 4 bases and the J gene end by 6 bases; junction bases not matched to a gene: 2. In DNA, the CDR3 is TGTGCCAGCAGCTATCAGGGGGATGGCTACACCTTC. This translates into CASSYQGDGYTF.

Ten or more counts support this clonotype. CDR3 DNA sequence: TGTGCCAGCAGCATGACAGGAGCCTTCTATGGCTACACCTTC. The encoded protein is CASSMTGAFYGYTF. The V call is TRBV12-3 or TRBV12-4, the J call TRBJ1-2; D perhaps matches TRBD1 (6 bases). The CDR3 covers 14 residues. V gave up 6 bases and J gave up 4 bases, with 15 bases separating them.

This clonotype occurred many times. The CDR3 DNA follows: TGCGCCAGCAGCCACCGGGGGGGCCTGAACACCGGGGAGCTGTTTTTT. Translation: CASSHRGGLNTGELFF. V gene TRBV4-1 combines with J gene TRBJ2-2, with 8 bases matching TRBD2. The CDR3 covers 16 residues. V gave up 3 bases and J gave up 1 base; unmatched junction bases: 4. Germline V gives CDR1 MGHRA, CDR2 YSYEKL.

The sample holds many counts of this clonotype. The rearrangement uses TRBV12-3 or TRBV12-4 and TRBJ2-1; D gene unclear. The CDR3 has 12 amino acids. The V gene lost 10 bases and the J gene lost 5 bases, with 12 bases spanning the gap. CDR3 in DNA: TGTGCCACCGAATTCAATGACAATGAGCAGTTCTTC. As protein: CATEFNDNEQFF.

On this clonotype: A much larger clone lies a single base off, so this may be a read error. The chain is built from TRBV29-1 and TRBJ2-1; D ambiguous. The CDR3 is made up of 9 amino acids. Germline assignment: CDR1 SQVTM and CDR2 ANQGSEA. DNA of the CDR3: TGCAGCGTTGACAATGGGCAGTTCTTC. Translated, it gives CSVDNGQFF.

This clonotype came up many times. The chain couples TRBV3-1 to TRBJ1-6; D uncertain. There are 15 residues in the CDR3. V dropped 0 bases and J dropped 7 bases, with 10 bases sitting between them. CDR1 is LGHDT and CDR2 is YNNKEL in the germline V gene (reference sequence). The CDR3 loop reads CASSQERVTNSPLHF. Here the CDR3 DNA reads TGTGCCAGCAGCCAAGAAAGGGTCACCAATTCACCCCTCCACTTT.